This TCR beta chain emerged from a study of T cell changes during pregnancy in multiple sclerosis. This clone was observed a few times. CDR3 length: 13 residues. In germline, CDR1 is SNHLY, CDR2 FYNNEI. The V end was cut by 6 bases, the J end by 0 bases, with 8 bases between. Here immunoSEQ multiplex PCR was the method, and the copy in TCRdb shows in-frame clones only, minus some. The table has about 100,000 clones, almost 95% seen once. Sequenced material: peripheral blood, taken before pregnancy. This receptor was taken from a female donor with multiple sclerosis, enrolled in a pregnancy study. V gene TRBV2 combines with J gene TRBJ1-1, with D perhaps matching TRBD1 (6 bases). The CDR3 spells CASRDSLNTEAFF. As DNA, the CDR3 is TGTGCCAGCAGGGACAGTTTGAACACTGAAGCTTTCTTT. The full variable domain, in which reference TRBV2 and TRBJ1-1 provide the parts outside the CDR3, is EPEVTQTPSHQVTQMGQEVILRCVPISNHLYFYWYRQILGQKVEFLVSFYNNEISEKSEIFDDQFSVERPDGSNFTLKIRSTKLEDSAMYFCASRDSLNTEAFFGQGTRLTVV.